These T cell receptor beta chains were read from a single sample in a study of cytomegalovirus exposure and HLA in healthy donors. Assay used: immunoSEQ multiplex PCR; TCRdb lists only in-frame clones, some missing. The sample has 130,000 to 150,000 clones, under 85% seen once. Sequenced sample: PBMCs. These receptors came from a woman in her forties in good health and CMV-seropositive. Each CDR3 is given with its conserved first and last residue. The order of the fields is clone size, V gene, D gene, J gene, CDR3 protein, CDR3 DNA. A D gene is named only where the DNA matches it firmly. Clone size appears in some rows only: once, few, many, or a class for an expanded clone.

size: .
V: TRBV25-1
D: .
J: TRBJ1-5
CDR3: CASSAPGGNQPQHF
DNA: TGTGCCAGCAGTGCCCCAGGGGGCAATCAGCCCCAGCATTTT

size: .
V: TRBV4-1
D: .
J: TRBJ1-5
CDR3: CASSQDGGFGNQPQHF
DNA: TGCGCCAGCAGCCAAGATGGGGGGTTCGGTAATCAGCCCCAGCATTTT

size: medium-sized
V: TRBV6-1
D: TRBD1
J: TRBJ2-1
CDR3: CASSEWNRGTEQFF
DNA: TGTGCCAGCAGTGAATGGAACAGGGGCACTGAGCAGTTCTTC

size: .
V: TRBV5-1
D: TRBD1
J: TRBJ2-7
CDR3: CASSPGQSSYEQYF
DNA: TGCGCCAGCAGCCCGGGACAGAGCTCCTACGAGCAGTACTTC

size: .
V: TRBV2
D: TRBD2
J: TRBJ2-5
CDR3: CASSETSGGPPKYF
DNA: TGTGCCAGCAGCGAGACTAGCGGGGGGCCGCCTAAGTACTTC

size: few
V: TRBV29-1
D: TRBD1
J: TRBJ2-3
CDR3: CSVGQGTDTQYF
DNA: TGCAGCGTGGGACAGGGGACAGATACGCAGTATTTT

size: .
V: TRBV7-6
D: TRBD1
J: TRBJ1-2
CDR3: CASSVTGGDGYTF
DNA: TGTGCCAGCAGCGTGACAGGGGGCGATGGCTACACCTTC

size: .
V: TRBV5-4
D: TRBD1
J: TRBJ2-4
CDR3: CASSSRTGASKNIQYF
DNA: TGTGCCAGCAGCTCTAGGACAGGGGCAAGCAAAAACATTCAGTACTTC

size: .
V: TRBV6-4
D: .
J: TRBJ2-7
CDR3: CASSLRLDFHEQYF
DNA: TGTGCCAGCAGCCTCAGACTAGATTTTCACGAGCAGTACTTC

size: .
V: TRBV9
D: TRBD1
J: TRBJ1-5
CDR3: CASSHRGQGQPQHF
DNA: TGTGCCAGCAGCCACAGGGGGCAGGGGCAGCCCCAGCATTTT

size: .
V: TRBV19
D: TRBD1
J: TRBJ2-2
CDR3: CASSTGQEAGELFF
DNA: TGTGCCAGTAGTACCGGACAGGAGGCCGGGGAGCTGTTTTTT

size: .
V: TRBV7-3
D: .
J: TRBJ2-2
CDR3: CASSLLAQSDTGELFF
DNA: TGTGCCAGCAGCTTACTAGCGCAATCAGACACCGGGGAGCTGTTTTTT

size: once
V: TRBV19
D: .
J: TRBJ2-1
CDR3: CASSIHPSSYNEQFF
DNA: TGTGCCAGTAGTATACACCCGAGCTCCTACAATGAGCAGTTCTTC

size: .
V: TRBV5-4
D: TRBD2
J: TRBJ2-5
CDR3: CASGLSTSGGTQYF
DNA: TGTGCCAGCGGACTCTCGACTAGCGGGGGGACCCAGTACTTC

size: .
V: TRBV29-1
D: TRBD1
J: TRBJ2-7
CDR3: CSVGQGFNEQYF
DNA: TGCAGCGTGGGACAGGGCTTCAACGAGCAGTACTTC

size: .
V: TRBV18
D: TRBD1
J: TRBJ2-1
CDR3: CASSLRTGASSYNEQFF
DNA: TGTGCCAGCTCACTTCGGACAGGCGCGAGCTCCTACAATGAGCAGTTCTTC

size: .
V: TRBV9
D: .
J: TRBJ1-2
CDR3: CASSLSPDIAYGYTF
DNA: TGTGCCAGCAGTTTAAGCCCTGATATTGCCTATGGCTACACCTTC

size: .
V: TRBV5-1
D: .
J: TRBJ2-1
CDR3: CASSGGLLSYNEQFF
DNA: TGCGCCAGCAGCGGGGGACTCCTTTCCTACAATGAGCAGTTCTTC

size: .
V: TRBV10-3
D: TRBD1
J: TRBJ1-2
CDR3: CAFRGPNYGYTF
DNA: TGTGCCTTCAGGGGGCCTAACTATGGCTACACCTTC

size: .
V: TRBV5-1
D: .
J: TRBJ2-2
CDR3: CASSLGSVAATELFF
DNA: TGCGCCAGCAGCTTGGGCTCCGTAGCGGCGACAGAGCTGTTTTTT

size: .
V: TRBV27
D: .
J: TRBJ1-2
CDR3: CASSLRGIYGYTF
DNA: TGTGCCAGCAGTTTACGAGGGATTTATGGCTACACCTTC

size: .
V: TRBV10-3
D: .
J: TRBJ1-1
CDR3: CAARQRTGESTEAFF
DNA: TGTGCCGCACGACAGAGGACGGGTGAAAGCACTGAAGCTTTCTTT

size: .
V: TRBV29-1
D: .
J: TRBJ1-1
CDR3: CSVFGENTEAFF
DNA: TGCAGCGTTTTTGGAGAGAACACTGAAGCTTTCTTT

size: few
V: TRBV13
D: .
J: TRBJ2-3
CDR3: CASRIAATDTQYF
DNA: TGTGCCAGCAGAATAGCGGCCACAGATACGCAGTATTTT

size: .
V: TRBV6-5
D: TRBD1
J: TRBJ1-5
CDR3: CASSSTGILSNQPQHF
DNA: TGTGCCAGCAGTTCGACAGGGATTCTTAGCAATCAGCCCCAGCATTTT

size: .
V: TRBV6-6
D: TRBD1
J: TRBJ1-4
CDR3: CASSYGKGANEKLFF
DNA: TGTGCCAGCAGTTATGGGAAGGGGGCCAATGAAAAACTGTTTTTT

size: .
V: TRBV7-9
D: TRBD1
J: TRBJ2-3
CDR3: CASIPGGEADTQYF
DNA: TGTGCCAGCATCCCAGGGGGAGAAGCAGATACGCAGTATTTT

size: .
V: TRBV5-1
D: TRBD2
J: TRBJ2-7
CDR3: CASSLELAGPYEQYF
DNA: TGCGCCAGCAGCTTGGAACTAGCGGGACCCTACGAGCAGTACTTC

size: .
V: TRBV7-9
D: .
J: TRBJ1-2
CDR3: CAIPLTGNYGYTF
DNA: TGTGCCATACCTTTAACAGGGAACTATGGCTACACCTTC

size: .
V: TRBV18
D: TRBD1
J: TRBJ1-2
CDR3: CASSSVRGTGYGYTF
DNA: TGTGCCAGCTCGTCCGTACGAGGGACAGGATATGGCTACACCTTC

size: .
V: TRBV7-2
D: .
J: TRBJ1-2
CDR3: CASSPGGGRYGYTF
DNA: TGTGCCAGCAGCCCAGGCGGGGGCCGGTATGGCTACACCTTC

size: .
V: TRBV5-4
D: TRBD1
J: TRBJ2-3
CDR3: CASSPSRTGGTDTQYF
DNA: TGTGCCAGCAGCCCTAGCCGGACAGGGGGGACAGATACGCAGTATTTT

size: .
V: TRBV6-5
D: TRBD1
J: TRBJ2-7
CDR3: CASSRTGTYEQYF
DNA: TGTGCCAGCAGTCGGACAGGGACCTACGAGCAGTACTTC

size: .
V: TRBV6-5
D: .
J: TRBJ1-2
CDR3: CASSYSGDTNYGYTF
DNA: TGTGCCAGCAGTTACTCGGGGGACACTAACTATGGCTACACCTTC

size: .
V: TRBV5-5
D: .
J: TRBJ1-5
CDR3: CASSLETHSNQPQHF
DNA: TGTGCCAGCAGCTTGGAGACTCATAGCAATCAGCCCCAGCATTTT

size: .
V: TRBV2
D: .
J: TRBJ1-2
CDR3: CASSAYRVTPYGYTF
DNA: TGTGCCAGCAGCGCCTACAGGGTAACCCCCTATGGCTACACCTTC

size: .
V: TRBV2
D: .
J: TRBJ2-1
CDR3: CASSEREYNEQFF
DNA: TGTGCCAGCAGTGAAAGAGAGTACAATGAGCAGTTCTTC

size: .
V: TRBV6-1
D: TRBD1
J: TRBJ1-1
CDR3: CASSDAVQGALFTEAFF
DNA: TGTGCCAGCAGTGATGCTGTACAGGGGGCTCTATTCACTGAAGCTTTCTTT

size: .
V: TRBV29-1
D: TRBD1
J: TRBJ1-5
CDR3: CSVATGVEQPQHF
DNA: TGCAGCGTAGCGACAGGGGTTGAGCAGCCCCAGCATTTT

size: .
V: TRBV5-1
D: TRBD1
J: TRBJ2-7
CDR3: CASSPGGTGGYEQYF
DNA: TGCGCCAGCAGCCCTGGGGGGACAGGCGGTTACGAGCAGTACTTC